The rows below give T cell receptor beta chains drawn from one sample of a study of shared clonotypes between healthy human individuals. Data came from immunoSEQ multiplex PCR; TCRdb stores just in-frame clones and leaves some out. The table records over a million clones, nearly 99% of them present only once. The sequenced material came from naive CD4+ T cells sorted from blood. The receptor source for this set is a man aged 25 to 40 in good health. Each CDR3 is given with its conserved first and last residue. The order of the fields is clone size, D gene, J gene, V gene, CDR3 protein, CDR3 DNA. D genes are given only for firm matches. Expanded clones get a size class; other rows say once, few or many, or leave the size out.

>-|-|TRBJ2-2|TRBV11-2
CASSFWAQGYTGELFF
TGTGCCAGCAGCTTTTGGGCTCAGGGATATACCGGGGAGCTGTTTTTT
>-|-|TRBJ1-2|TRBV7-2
CASREQGAHYGYTF
TGTGCCAGCCGGGAACAGGGCGCTCACTATGGCTACACCTTC
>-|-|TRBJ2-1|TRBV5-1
CASSLMAPSGYNEQFF
TGCGCCAGCAGCTTGATGGCCCCATCAGGCTACAATGAGCAGTTCTTC
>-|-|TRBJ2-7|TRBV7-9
CASSGYEQYF
TGTGCCAGCAGCGGCTACGAGCAGTACTTC
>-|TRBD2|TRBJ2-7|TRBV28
CASSPPSGLHYEQYF
TGTGCCAGCAGTCCCCCTAGCGGTCTCCACTACGAGCAGTACTTC
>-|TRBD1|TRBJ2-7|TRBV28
CASRRRRGTVYSYEQYF
TGTGCCAGCAGGCGGCGCCGAGGGACAGTCTATTCCTACGAGCAGTACTTC
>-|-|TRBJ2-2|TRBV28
CASSLATGELFF
TGTGCCAGCAGTCTAGCAACCGGGGAGCTGTTTTTT
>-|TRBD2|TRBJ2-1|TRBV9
CASSARLAGDNEQFF
TGTGCCAGCAGCGCTCGACTAGCGGGGGACAATGAGCAGTTCTTC
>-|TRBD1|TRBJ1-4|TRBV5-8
CASSKGTVNEKLFF
TGTGCCAGCAGCAAAGGGACAGTTAATGAAAAACTGTTTTTT
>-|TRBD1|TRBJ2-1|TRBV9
CASSVGQGTSYNEQFF
TGTGCCAGCAGCGTAGGACAGGGGACCTCCTACAATGAGCAGTTCTTC
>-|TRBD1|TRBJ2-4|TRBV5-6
CASSFRGIAKNIQYF
TGTGCCAGCAGCTTCAGGGGGATCGCCAAAAACATTCAGTACTTC
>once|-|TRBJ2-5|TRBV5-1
CASRDGPQETQYF
TGCGCCAGCAGAGACGGACCCCAAGAGACCCAGTACTTC
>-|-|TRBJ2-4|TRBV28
CASATVPPQYF
TGTGCCAGTGCCACTGTTCCCCCCCAGTACTTC
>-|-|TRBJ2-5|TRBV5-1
CASSLDGLETQYF
TGCGCCAGCAGCTTGGATGGGTTAGAGACCCAGTACTTC
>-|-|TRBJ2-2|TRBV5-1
CASSGDGAGELFF
TGCGCCAGCAGCGGGGACGGAGCCGGGGAGCTGTTTTTT
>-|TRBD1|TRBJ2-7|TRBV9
CASSVAPGTDGPYEQYF
TGTGCCAGCAGCGTAGCTCCCGGGACAGATGGCCCCTACGAGCAGTACTTC
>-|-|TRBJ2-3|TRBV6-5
CASKAGVTTDTQYF
TGTGCCAGTAAGGCAGGCGTTACCACAGATACGCAGTATTTT
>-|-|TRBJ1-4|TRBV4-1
CASSQVELEKLFF
TGCGCCAGCAGCCAAGTTGAGTTGGAAAAACTGTTTTTT
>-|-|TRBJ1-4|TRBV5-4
CASSLTGVNEKLFF
TGTGCCAGCAGCTTGACAGGAGTTAATGAAAAACTGTTTTTT
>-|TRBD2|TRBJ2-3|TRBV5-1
CASSSGLAGPDTQYF
TGCGCCAGCAGTTCGGGACTAGCTGGGCCAGATACGCAGTATTTT
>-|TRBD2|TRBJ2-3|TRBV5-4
CASSLGQGRLAGGSDTQYF
TGTGCCAGCAGCTTGGGACAGGGGCGCCTAGCGGGAGGTTCAGATACGCAGTATTTT
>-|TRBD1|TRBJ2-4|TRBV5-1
CASSSQGQGFILAKNIQYF
TGCGCCAGCAGCTCACAAGGACAGGGCTTCATACTAGCCAAAAACATTCAGTACTTC
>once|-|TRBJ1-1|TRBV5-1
CASVAGPRWNTEAFF
TGCGCCAGTGTGGCCGGTCCTAGGTGGAACACTGAAGCTTTCTTT
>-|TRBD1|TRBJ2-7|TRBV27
CASSFYRGGDEQYF
TGTGCCAGCAGTTTTTACAGGGGTGGCGACGAGCAGTACTTC
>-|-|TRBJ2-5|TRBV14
CASSQDWETQYF
TGTGCCAGCAGCCAAGATTGGGAGACCCAGTACTTC
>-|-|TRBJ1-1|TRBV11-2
CASSLYRGGNTEAFF
TGTGCCAGCAGCTTATATCGGGGTGGGAACACTGAAGCTTTCTTT
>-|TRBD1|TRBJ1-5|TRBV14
CASSRGLGQPQHF
TGTGCCAGCAGCAGGGGGCTAGGACAGCCCCAGCATTTT
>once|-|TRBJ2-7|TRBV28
CASSLAGLYYEQYF
TGTGCCAGCAGTCTCGCCGGGCTCTACTACGAGCAGTACTTC
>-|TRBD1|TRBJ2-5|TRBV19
CASRKSLGTGQETQYF
TGTGCCAGTAGGAAGAGTCTGGGGACAGGCCAAGAGACCCAGTACTTC
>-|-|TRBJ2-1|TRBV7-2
CASSPGWDNEQFF
TGTGCCAGCAGCCCGGGGTGGGACAATGAGCAGTTCTTC
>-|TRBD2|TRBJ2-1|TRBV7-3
CASSTPGLAAINEQFF
TGTGCCAGCAGCACCCCGGGACTAGCGGCAATCAATGAGCAGTTCTTC
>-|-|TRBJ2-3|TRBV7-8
CASSVYGSSTDTQYF
TGTGCCAGCAGCGTGTACGGTTCTAGCACAGATACGCAGTATTTT
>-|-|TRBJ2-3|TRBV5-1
CASSLVIDTQYF
TGCGCCAGCAGCTTGGTCATAGATACGCAGTATTTT
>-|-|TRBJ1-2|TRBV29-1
CSVEEDANYGYTF
TGCAGCGTTGAGGAGGACGCTAACTATGGCTACACCTTC
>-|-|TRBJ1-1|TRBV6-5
CATQRNTEAFF
TGTGCCACCCAAAGGAACACTGAAGCTTTCTTT
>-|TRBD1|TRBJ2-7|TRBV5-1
CASRGDRAYEQYF
TGCGCCAGCAGAGGGGACAGGGCCTACGAGCAGTACTTC
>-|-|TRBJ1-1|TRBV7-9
CASSLGRGRGKNTEAFF
TGTGCCAGCAGCTTAGGTCGAGGCAGGGGAAAGAACACTGAAGCTTTCTTT
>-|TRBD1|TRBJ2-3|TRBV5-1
CASSLVGTGQSDTQYF
TGCGCCAGCAGCTTGGTTGGGACAGGGCAATCAGATACGCAGTATTTT
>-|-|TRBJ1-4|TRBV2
CASSELEEKLFF
TGTGCCAGCAGTGAACTGGAGGAAAAACTGTTTTTT
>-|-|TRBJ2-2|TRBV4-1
CASSQDRDSANTGELFF
TGCGCCAGCAGCCAAGATCGCGACTCCGCGAACACCGGGGAGCTGTTTTTT